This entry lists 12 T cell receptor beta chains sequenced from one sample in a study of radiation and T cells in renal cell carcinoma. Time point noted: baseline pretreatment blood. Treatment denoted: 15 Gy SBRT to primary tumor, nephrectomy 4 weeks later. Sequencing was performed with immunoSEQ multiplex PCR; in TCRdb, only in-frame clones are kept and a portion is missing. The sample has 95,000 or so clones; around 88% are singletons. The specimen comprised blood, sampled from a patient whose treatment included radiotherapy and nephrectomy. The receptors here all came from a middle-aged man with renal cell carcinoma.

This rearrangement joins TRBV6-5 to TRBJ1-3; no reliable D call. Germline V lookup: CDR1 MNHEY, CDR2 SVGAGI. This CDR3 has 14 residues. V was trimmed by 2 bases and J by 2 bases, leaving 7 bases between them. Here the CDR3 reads CASSYMGTGNTIYF. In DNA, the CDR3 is TGTGCCAGCAGTTACATGGGGACTGGAAACACCATATATTTT.

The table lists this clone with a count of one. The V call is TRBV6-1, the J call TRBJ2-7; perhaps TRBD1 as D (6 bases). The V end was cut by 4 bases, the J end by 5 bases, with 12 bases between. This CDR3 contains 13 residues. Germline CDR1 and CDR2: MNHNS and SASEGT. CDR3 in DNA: TGTGCCAGCAGTGGGCAGGGGAGCGACGAGCAGTACTTC. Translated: CASSGQGSDEQYF.

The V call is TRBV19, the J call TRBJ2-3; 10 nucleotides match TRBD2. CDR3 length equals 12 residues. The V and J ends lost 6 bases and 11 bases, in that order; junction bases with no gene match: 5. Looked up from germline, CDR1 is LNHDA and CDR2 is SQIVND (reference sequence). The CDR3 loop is CASSTSGVGQYF. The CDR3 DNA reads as TGTGCCAGTAGCACTAGCGGGGTAGGGCAGTATTTT.

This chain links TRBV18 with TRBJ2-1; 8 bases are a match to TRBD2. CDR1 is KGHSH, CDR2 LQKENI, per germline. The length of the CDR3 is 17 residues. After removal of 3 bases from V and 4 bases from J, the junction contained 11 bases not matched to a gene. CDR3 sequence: CASSPGRGGILYNEQFF. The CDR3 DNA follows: TGTGCCAGCTCACCTGGGCGCGGGGGGATCTTGTACAATGAGCAGTTCTTC.

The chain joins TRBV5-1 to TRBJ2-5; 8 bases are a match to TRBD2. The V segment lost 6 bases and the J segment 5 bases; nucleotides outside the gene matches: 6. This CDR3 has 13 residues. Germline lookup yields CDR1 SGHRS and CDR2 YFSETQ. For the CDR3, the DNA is TGCGCCAGCACCGGGACTAGTTTTGAGACCCAGTACTTC. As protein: CASTGTSFETQYF.

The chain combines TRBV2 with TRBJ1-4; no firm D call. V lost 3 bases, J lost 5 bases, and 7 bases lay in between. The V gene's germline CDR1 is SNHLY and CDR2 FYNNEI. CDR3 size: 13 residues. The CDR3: CASSDMGNEKLFF. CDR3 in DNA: TGTGCCAGCAGTGATATGGGGAATGAAAAACTGTTTTTT.

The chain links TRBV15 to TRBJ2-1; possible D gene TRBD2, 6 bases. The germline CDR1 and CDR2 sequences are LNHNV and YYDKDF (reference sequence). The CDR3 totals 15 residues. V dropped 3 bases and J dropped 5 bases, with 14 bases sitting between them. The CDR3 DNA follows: TGTGCCACCAGCAGGGGGGGACTGGGTAACAATGAGCAGTTCTTC. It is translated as CATSRGGLGNNEQFF.

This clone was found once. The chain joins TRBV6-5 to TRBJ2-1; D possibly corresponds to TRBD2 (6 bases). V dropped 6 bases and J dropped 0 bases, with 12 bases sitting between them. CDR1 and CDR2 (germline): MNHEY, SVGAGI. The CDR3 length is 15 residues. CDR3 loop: CASRTTSFSYNEQFF. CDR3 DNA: TGTGCCAGCAGGACAACTAGCTTCTCCTACAATGAGCAGTTCTTC.

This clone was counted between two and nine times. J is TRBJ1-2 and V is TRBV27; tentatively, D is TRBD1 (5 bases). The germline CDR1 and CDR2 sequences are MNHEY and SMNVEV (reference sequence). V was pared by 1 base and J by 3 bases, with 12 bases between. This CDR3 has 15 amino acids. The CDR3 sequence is CASSLYGGSHYGYTF. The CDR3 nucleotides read TGTGCCAGCAGTTTATACGGGGGAAGTCACTATGGCTACACCTTC.

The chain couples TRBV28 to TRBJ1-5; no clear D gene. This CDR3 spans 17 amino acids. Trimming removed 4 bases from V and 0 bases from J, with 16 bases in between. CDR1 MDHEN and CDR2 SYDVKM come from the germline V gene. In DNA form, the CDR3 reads TGTGCCAGCAGTTCCCAGATCGCCACGGATAGCAATCAGCCCCAGCATTTT. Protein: CASSSQIATDSNQPQHF.

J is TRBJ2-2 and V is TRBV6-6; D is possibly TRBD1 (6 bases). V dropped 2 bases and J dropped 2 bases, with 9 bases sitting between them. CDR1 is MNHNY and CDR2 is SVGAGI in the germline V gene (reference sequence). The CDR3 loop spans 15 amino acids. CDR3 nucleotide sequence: TGTGCCAGCAGTTACACCGGGACAAACACCGGGGAGCTGTTTTTT. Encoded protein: CASSYTGTNTGELFF.

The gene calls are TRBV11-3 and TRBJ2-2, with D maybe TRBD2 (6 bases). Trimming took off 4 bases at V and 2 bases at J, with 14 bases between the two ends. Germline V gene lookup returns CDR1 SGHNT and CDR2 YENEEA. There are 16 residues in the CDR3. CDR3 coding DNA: TGTGCCAGCAGCTCCAGTGGGACTTTTAACACCGGGGAGCTGTTTTTT. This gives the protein CASSSSGTFNTGELFF.